A single sample gave rise to the 11 T cell receptor beta chains below, sequenced in a study of neurological immune-mediated disorders. Time point described: longitudinal time-point 3. MiXCR was run by TCRdb on the 5' RACE reads, yielding one entry per CDR3 protein. The sample has more than 75,000 distinct CDR3 sequences, 4.3% seen once. The sample taken for sequencing was PBMCs. The receptor set was obtained from a woman aged 55-70 years with multiple sclerosis.

In this sample, this clonotype turned up many times. The CDR3 DNA reads as TGTGCCAGCAGCTCCCGACATGGGAACGGGGAGCTGTTTTTT. It is translated as CASSSRHGNGELFF. The chain links TRBV11-2 to TRBJ2-2; D not resolved. Germline V gives CDR1 SGHAT, CDR2 FQNNGV. V lost 4 bases and J 7 bases, leaving 13 bases between the germline ends. The CDR3 consists of 14 residues.

This clonotype was recorded at least ten times. The chain combines TRBV7-9 with TRBJ2-5; D unresolved. The CDR3 loop spans 13 amino acids. The V end lost 10 bases, the J end lost 5 bases, and 17 bases lay between the germline ends. Looked up from germline, CDR1 is SEHNR and CDR2 is FQNEAQ (reference sequence). CDR3 sequence: CATGDWSLETQYF. CDR3 bases: TGTGCCACAGGTGACTGGTCATTGGAGACCCAGTACTTC.

This clonotype has ten or more counts. The chain joins TRBV20-1 to TRBJ1-5; the D gene is possibly TRBD1 (6 bases). The CDR3 loop spans 13 amino acids. The germline gives CDR1 DFQATT, CDR2 SNEGSKA (reference sequence). Trimming took off 4 bases at V and 4 bases at J, with 11 bases between the two ends. The chain's CDR3 is CSATTGINQPQHF. The CDR3 DNA reads TGCAGTGCTACTACAGGGATTAATCAGCCCCAGCATTTT.

This clonotype was seen many times. The chain links TRBV6-5 to TRBJ2-3, with a possible D match to TRBD2 (6 bases). The CDR3 has 15 amino acids. CDR1 is MNHEY and CDR2 is SVGAGI in the germline V gene. The germline V and J ends were trimmed by 2 bases and 0 bases, with 9 bases remaining between them. CDR3 loop: CASSYVGGSTDTQYF. The CDR3 coding sequence is TGTGCCAGCAGTTACGTGGGGGGTAGCACAGATACGCAGTATTTT.

This clonotype showed up many times. The V gene is TRBV20-1, the J gene TRBJ2-3; no definite D call. CDR3 length equals 13 residues. Trimming took off 8 bases at V and 8 bases at J, with 20 bases between the two ends. Germline V lookup: CDR1 DFQATT, CDR2 SNEGSKA (reference sequence). The CDR3 DNA reads as TGCAGTTCGCAGGTTTTGGTTGACGGTACGCAGTATTTT. It translates to CSSQVLVDGTQYF.

This clonotype was seen repeatedly, ten times or more. The chain couples TRBV9 to TRBJ2-1, with 7 bases fitting TRBD1. The CDR3 runs to 13 residues. Unmatched junction bases numbered 1, after V lost 0 bases and J lost 7 bases. Germline loops: CDR1 SGDLS, CDR2 YYNGEE. The CDR3 sequence is CASSVEQGNEQFF. In nucleotides, the CDR3 is TGTGCCAGCAGCGTAGAACAGGGGAATGAGCAGTTCTTC.

At least ten counts were recorded for this clonotype. This rearrangement joins TRBV28 to TRBJ2-7; D is possibly TRBD2 (6 bases). This CDR3 contains 13 residues. The germline gives CDR1 MDHEN, CDR2 SYDVKM. V was clipped by 9 bases and J by 3 bases, with 15 bases between them. CDR3 in DNA: TGTGCCAGTAACCGGGACTCCTTCTACGAGCAGTACTTC. Its protein is CASNRDSFYEQYF. Complete variable domain (other parts from reference TRBV28 and TRBJ2-7): DVKVTQSSRYLVKRTGEKVFLECVQDMDHENMFWYRQDPGLGLRLIYFSYDVKMKEKGDIPEGYSVSREKKERFSLILESASTNQTSMYLCASNRDSFYEQYFGPGTRLTVT.

There are many counts of this clonotype. The V gene is TRBV20-1, the J gene TRBJ2-3; D is possibly TRBD1 (6 bases). Germline-derived CDR1 and CDR2 are DFQATT and SNEGSKA (reference sequence). The CDR3 totals 18 residues. The V gene lost 2 bases and the J gene lost 2 bases, with 23 bases spanning the gap. CDR3 loop: CSARMDSLIPLATDTQYF. In DNA, the CDR3 is TGCAGTGCTAGAATGGACAGTCTAATCCCTTTGGCCACAGATACGCAGTATTTT.

This clonotype has ten or more counts. V gene TRBV5-1 combines with J gene TRBJ2-1; the D call may be TRBD1 or TRBD2 (6 bases each). The V gene's germline CDR1 is SGHRS and CDR2 YFSETQ. V shed 0 bases and J shed 9 bases, with 16 bases lying between them. This CDR3 comprises 15 residues. CDR3 protein: CASSLVVGGSGEQFF. CDR3 DNA sequence: TGCGCCAGCAGCTTGGTCGTGGGGGGCTCAGGTGAGCAGTTCTTC.

There are many counts of this clonotype. The J gene is TRBJ1-1, the V gene TRBV14; D possibly corresponds to TRBD1 (6 bases). The germline V gene encodes CDR1 SGHDN and CDR2 FVKESK. The CDR3 extends over 14 amino acids. V gave up 2 bases and J gave up 5 bases, with 12 bases separating them. CDR3 sequence: CASSQWGHGTEAFF. Written as DNA, the CDR3 is TGTGCCAGCAGCCAATGGGGGCACGGTACTGAAGCTTTCTTT.

This clonotype is judged medium-sized (0.01 to 0.1%). The chain recombines TRBV5-1 with TRBJ2-3, with D possibly matching TRBD1 (5 bases). The V end was cut by 2 bases, the J end by 3 bases, with 16 bases between. The germline V gene has CDR1 SGHRS and CDR2 YFSETQ. The CDR3 has 16 residues. This CDR3 is CASSFRQTQGTDTQYF. For the CDR3, the DNA is TGCGCCAGCAGCTTCCGACAGACTCAAGGGACAGATACGCAGTATTTT.